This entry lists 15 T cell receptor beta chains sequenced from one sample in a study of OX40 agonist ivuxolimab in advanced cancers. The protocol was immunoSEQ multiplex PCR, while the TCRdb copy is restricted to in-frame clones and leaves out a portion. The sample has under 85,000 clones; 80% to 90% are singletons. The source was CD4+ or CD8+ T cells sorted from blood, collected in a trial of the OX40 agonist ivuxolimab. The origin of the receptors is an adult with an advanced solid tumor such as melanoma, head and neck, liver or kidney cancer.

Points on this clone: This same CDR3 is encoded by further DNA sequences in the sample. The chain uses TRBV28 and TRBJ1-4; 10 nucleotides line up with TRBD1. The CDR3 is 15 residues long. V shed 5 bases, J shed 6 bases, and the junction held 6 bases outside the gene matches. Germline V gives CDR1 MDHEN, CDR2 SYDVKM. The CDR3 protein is CASSGGTGVHEKLFF. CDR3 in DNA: TGTGCCAGCAGTGGGGGGACAGGGGTTCATGAAAAACTGTTTTTT.

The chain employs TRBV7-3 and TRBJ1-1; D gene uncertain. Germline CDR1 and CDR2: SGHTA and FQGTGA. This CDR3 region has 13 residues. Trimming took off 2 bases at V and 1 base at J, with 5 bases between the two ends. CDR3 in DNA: TGTGCCAGCAGCTTACAACAGAACACTGAAGCTTTCTTT. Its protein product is CASSLQQNTEAFF.

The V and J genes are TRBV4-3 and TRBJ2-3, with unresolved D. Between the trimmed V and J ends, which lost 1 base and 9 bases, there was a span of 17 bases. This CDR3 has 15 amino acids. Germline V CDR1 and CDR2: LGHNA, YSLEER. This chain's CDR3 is CASSQATGSADTQYF. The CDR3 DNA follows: TGCGCCAGCAGCCAAGCGACCGGTAGTGCGGACACGCAGTATTTT.

CDR3 sequence reads: CASSVGKGPHQPQHF. CDR3 coding DNA: TGTGCCAGCAGCGTAGGAAAGGGGCCCCATCAGCCCCAGCATTTT. The rearrangement links TRBV9 to TRBJ1-5; tentative D call: TRBD1 (5 bases). The CDR3 contains 15 residues. The V gene's germline CDR1 is SGDLS and CDR2 YYNGEE. The ends were cut back, 0 bases at V and 5 bases at J, with 12 bases in the middle.

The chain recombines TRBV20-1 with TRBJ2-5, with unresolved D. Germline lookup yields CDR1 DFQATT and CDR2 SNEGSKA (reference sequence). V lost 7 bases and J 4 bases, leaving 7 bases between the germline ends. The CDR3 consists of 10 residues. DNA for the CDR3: TGCAGTGTTAATATAGAGACCCAGTACTTC. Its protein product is CSVNIETQYF.

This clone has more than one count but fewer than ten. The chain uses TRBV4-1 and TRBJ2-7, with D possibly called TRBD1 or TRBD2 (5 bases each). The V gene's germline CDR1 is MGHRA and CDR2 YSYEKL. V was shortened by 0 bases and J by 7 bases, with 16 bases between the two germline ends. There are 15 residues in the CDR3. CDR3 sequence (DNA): TGCGCCAGCAGCCAAGATCAGGGACCTAATTGGGAGCAGTACTTC. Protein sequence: CASSQDQGPNWEQYF.

CDR3 protein: CASRTGTSSYNEQFF. In DNA, the CDR3 is TGTGCCAGCAGAACCGGGACCAGCTCCTACAATGAGCAGTTCTTC. This chain joins TRBV2 and TRBJ2-1; the D call may be TRBD1 or TRBD2 (5 bases each). V was clipped by 6 bases and J by 0 bases, with 12 bases between them. Germline CDR1 reads SNHLY; CDR2 reads FYNNEI. The CDR3 is 15 residues long.

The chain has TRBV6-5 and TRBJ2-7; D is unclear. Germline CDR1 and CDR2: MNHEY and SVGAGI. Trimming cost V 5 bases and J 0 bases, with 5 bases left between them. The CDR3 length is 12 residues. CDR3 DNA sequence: TGTGCCAGCAGTGACTTCTCCTACGAGCAGTACTTC. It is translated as CASSDFSYEQYF.

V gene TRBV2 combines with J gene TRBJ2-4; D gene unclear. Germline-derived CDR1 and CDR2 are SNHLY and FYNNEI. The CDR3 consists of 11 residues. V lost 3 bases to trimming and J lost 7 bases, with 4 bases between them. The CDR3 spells CASSDQNIQYF. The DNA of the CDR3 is TGTGCCAGCAGTGACCAGAACATTCAGTACTTC.

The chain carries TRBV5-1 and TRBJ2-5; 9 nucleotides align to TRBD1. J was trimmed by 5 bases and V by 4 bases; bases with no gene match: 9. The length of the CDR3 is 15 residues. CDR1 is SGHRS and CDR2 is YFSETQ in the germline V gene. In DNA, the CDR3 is TGCGCCAGCAGCACCGGGACAGGGACGACGGAGACCCAGTACTTC. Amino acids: CASSTGTGTTETQYF.

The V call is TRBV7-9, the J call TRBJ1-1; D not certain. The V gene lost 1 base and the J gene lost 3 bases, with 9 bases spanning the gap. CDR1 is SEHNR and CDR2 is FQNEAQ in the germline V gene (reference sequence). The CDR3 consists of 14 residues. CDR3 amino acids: CASSLEGRDTEAFF. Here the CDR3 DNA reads TGTGCCAGCAGCTTAGAGGGAAGGGACACTGAAGCTTTCTTT.

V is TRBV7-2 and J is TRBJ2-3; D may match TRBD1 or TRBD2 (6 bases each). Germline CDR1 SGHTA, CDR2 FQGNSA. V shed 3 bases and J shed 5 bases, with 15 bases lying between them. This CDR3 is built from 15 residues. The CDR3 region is CASSLWGARGDTQYF. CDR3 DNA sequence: TGTGCCAGCAGCTTGTGGGGGGCGCGGGGAGATACGCAGTATTTT.

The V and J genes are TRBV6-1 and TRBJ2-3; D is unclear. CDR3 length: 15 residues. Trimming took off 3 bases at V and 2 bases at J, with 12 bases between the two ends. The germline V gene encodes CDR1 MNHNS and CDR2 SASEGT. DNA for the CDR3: TGTGCCAGCAGTGACGGCCGGCAGCTCACAGATACGCAGTATTTT. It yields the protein CASSDGRQLTDTQYF.

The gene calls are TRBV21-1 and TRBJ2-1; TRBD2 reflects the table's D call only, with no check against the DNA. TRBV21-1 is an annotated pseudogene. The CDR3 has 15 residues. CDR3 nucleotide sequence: TGTGCCAGCAGCATCGAGCGGGGGAAATACAATGGGCAGTTCTTC. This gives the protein CASSIERGKYNGQFF.

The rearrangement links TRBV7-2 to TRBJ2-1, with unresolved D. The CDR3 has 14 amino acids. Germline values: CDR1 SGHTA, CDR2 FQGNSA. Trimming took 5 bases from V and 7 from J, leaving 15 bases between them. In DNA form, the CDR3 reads TGTGCCAGCAGCAAAACCCTAGGAGCAAATGAGCAGTTCTTC. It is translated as CASSKTLGANEQFF.